This paragraph reports one TCR beta chain. The antigen remains undetermined. V lost 6 bases and J lost 6; bases outside the gene matches: 16. The CDR3 has 15 residues. Germline CDR1 and CDR2: DFQATT and SNEGSKA (reference sequence). This entry belongs to a study of CD8 T cells in ankylosing spondylitis. Study-level points and caveats: Peripheral blood held disease-linked clones only at relatively low frequency, and these were CD8+. Typical of ankylosing spondylitis blood, it appeared, was a TCR beta motif of eight highly homologous variants.

TCRdb reanalysed the 5' RACE reads using MiXCR and keeps one entry per CDR3 protein. The table lists a few hundred thousand distinct CDR3 sequences, about 20% of them singletons. The sequence was obtained from a male donor with ankylosing spondylitis or in good health (not recorded which). The sequencing sample was made of blood, either unsorted or a sorted T cell fraction (not recorded which). The chain combines TRBV20-1 with TRBJ2-7; 8 nucleotides align to TRBD2. The CDR3 DNA is TGCAGTGCCAGGGATTTGCGGGGGGTCCTCGGCGAGCAGTACTTC. This sequence encodes CSARDLRGVLGEQYF.